Sequencing of this TCR beta chain was carried out in a study of blood T cell repertoires in COVID-19. Study background: The analysed material was cDNA or gDNA that came from T cells, B-cell-depleted T cells, or PBMCs.

The study recruited people aged 18 to 89 years across 24 US areas. CDR1 is GTSNPN and CDR2 is SVGIG in the germline V gene (reference sequence). This CDR3 contains 13 residues. The V end was cut by 2 bases, the J end by 8 bases, with 15 bases between. TCRdb's copy holds only in-frame clones and misses some; the assay was immunoSEQ multiplex PCR. The sample holds approximately 270,000 clones; just over 85% are singletons and the top ten take under 2%. V is TRBV30 and J is TRBJ1-2; D may be TRBD1 (6 bases). Sequencing was carried out using PBMCs or T cells enriched from blood (not recorded which). The origin of this receptor is a man between 40 and 49 years old who had recovered from COVID-19. CDR3 bases: TGTGCCTGGAGTAGGAGGACAGAAACCGGCTACACCTTC. This encodes CAWSRRTETGYTF.